One sample yielded the 27 T cell receptor beta chains listed below, sequenced in a study of T cells in Graves' hyperthyroidism and ophthalmopathy. TCR beta CDR3 regions were amplified from RNA. First-round RT-PCR targeting the TCR CDR3 was performed with the HTBI primer set. TCRdb reanalysed the multiplex PCR reads using MiXCR and keeps one entry per CDR3 protein. The sample has a few hundred thousand distinct CDR3 sequences; 15% are singletons. Sequencing used blood. Receptor source: a woman aged 55-69 years with Graves' ophthalmopathy.

This chain links TRBV29-1 with TRBJ2-1, with D uncertain. The V end lost 5 bases, the J end lost 3 bases, and 8 bases lay between the germline ends. The V gene's germline CDR1 is SQVTM and CDR2 ANQGSEA. CDR3 size: 12 residues. Written as DNA, the CDR3 is TGCAGCGTTTCTGACCGCTACAATGAGCAGTTCTTC. This encodes CSVSDRYNEQFF.

In its sample, this clonotype was seen many times. The CDR3 spells CSATKRQGEHIQYF. CDR3 in DNA: TGCAGTGCGACAAAGCGACAGGGTGAACACATTCAGTACTTC. This chain connects TRBV20-1 to TRBJ2-4; the match to TRBD1 covers 7 bases. Germline CDR1 DFQATT, CDR2 SNEGSKA (reference sequence). With 6 bases clipped from V and 8 bases from J, the junction kept 13 bases outside the gene matches. The CDR3 has 14 residues.

On this clonotype: Possible read error: a much larger clone is one base away. The chain employs TRBV28 and TRBJ2-7; D might be TRBD2 (6 bases). The germline gives CDR1 MDHEN, CDR2 SYDVKM. Trimming stripped 10 bases from V and 0 bases from J, with 16 bases between. CDR3 length equals 14 residues. In nucleotides, the CDR3 is TGTGCCACCCCCCGGGACTGGAGCTCCTACGAGCAGTACTTC. As protein: CATPRDWSSYEQYF.

This clonotype was seen repeatedly, ten times or more. The rearrangement links TRBV7-2 to TRBJ2-7, with TRBD2 matching 10 bases. The CDR3 totals 15 residues. V trimming: 5 bases; J trimming: 4 bases; junction bases outside the gene matches: 8. The V gene's germline CDR1 is SGHTA and CDR2 FQGNSA. CDR3 bases: TGTGCCAGCAGCCCAGGGACAGCGGGGGGGTACGAGCAGTACTTC. It is translated as CASSPGTAGGYEQYF.

This clonotype was recorded a few times. The chain recombines TRBV3-1 with TRBJ1-2; D ambiguous. Per germline, CDR1 LGHDT and CDR2 YNNKEL (reference sequence). The CDR3 runs 15 residues. Trimming took 1 base from V and 0 from J, leaving 9 bases between them. The CDR3 nucleotides read TGTGCCAGCAGCCAAGTACCACCGACTAACTATGGCTACACCTTC. The encoded protein is CASSQVPPTNYGYTF.

Regarding this clonotype: This likely comes from a read error, as the CDR3 has no conserved phenylalanine or tryptophan at its end. The chain is built from TRBV19 and TRBJ2-1, with D tentatively TRBD2 (6 bases). The germline CDR1 and CDR2 sequences are LNHDA and SQIVND (reference sequence). The CDR3 spans 16 residues. V lost 3 bases and J lost 8, with 20 bases in between. The chain's CDR3 is CASSIGTGVGSDEQFS. The CDR3 coding sequence is TGTGCCAGTAGTATCGGCACGGGAGTGGGGTCGGATGAGCAGTTCTCC.

As concerns this clonotype: Just one base apart from a much larger clone, this may be a read error. The chain links TRBV4-1 to TRBJ2-2, with TRBD2 as a possible D gene (5 bases). This CDR3 contains 16 residues. Germline V gives CDR1 MGHRA, CDR2 YSYEKL. The CDR3 spells CASSQESGGIVGELSF. The DNA of the CDR3 is TGCGCCAGCAGCCAAGAGTCAGGAGGAATTGTCGGGGAGCTGTCTTTT.

There are many counts of this clonotype. The chain links TRBV6-6 to TRBJ1-1; the D gene is possibly TRBD1 (6 bases). Looked up from germline, CDR1 is MNHNY and CDR2 is SVGAGI (reference sequence). The CDR3 length is 14 residues. Trimming left V 2 bases short and J 3 bases short, with 10 bases between. CDR3 DNA sequence: TGTGCCAGCAGTTACCGGGGGGCGGACACTGAAGCTTTCTTT. It is translated as CASSYRGADTEAFF.

The chain links TRBV9 to TRBJ2-5; 16 positions match TRBD2. The CDR3 extends over 18 amino acids. After removal of 4 bases from V and 5 bases from J, the junction contained 11 bases not matched to a gene. From germline, CDR1 is SGDLS and CDR2 YYNGEE. CDR3 nucleotides: TGTGCCAGCAGCTCGGGACTAGCGGGAGGGCCTTTCGGGGAGACCCAGTACTTC. It specifies CASSSGLAGGPFGETQYF.

This chain uses TRBV5-6 with TRBJ2-3; 7 bases map to TRBD1. V gave up 4 bases and J gave up 4 bases; unmatched junction bases: 9. The CDR3 extends over 15 amino acids. CDR1 is SGHDT and CDR2 is YYEEEE in the germline V gene. The CDR3 region is CASSDGTDWADTQYF. The CDR3 nucleotides read TGTGCCAGCAGCGACGGGACAGACTGGGCAGATACGCAGTATTTT.

In its sample, this clonotype was seen many times. J is TRBJ2-4 and V is TRBV28; D assignment may be TRBD1 or TRBD2 (5 bases each). Trimming cost V 3 bases and J 0 bases, with 12 bases left between them. Germline lookup yields CDR1 MDHEN and CDR2 SYDVKM. CDR3 length: 16 residues. The DNA for the CDR3 is TGTGCCAGCAGTTTCCCCCTGGGGGTAGCCAAAAACATTCAGTACTTC. It translates to CASSFPLGVAKNIQYF. The full variable domain, with the rest looked up from reference TRBV28 and TRBJ2-4, is DVKVTQSSRYLVKRTGEKVFLECVQDMDHENMFWYRQDPGLGLRLIYFSYDVKMKEKGDIPEGYSVSREKKERFSLILESASTNQTSMYLCASSFPLGVAKNIQYFGAGTRLSVL.

This clonotype has more than one count but fewer than ten. CDR3 coding DNA: TGTGCCAGCAGTTTCGACTGGGGGAGCTCCTACGAGCAGTACTTC. It encodes CASSFDWGSSYEQYF. V usage is TRBV5-8 and J usage is TRBJ2-7, with D perhaps given as TRBD1 or TRBD2 (5 bases each). This CDR3 region has 15 residues. Germline-derived CDR1 and CDR2 are SGHTS and YDEGEE. The ends were cut back, 5 bases at V and 0 bases at J, with 15 bases in the middle.

There are many counts of this clonotype. The V and J genes are TRBV19 and TRBJ2-1; D could derive from TRBD1 or TRBD2 (5 bases each). This CDR3 is 11 amino acids long. CDR1 is LNHDA, CDR2 SQIVND, per germline (reference sequence). V lost 3 bases to trimming and J lost 9 bases, with 6 bases between them. The CDR3 coding sequence is TGTGCCAGTAGTATTGGGGGTGAGCAGTTCTTC. Amino acid sequence: CASSIGGEQFF.

This clonotype was counted many times. The chain has TRBV12-3 or TRBV12-4 and TRBJ2-3; 7 nucleotides line up with TRBD2. The CDR3 runs 15 residues. The trim removed 3 bases at V and 2 bases at J, leaving 5 bases unmatched. CDR3 region: CASSFGLADTDTQYF. The CDR3 nucleotides are TGTGCCAGCAGTTTCGGGCTAGCGGACACAGATACGCAGTATTTT.

This clonotype was seen more than once but under ten times. In DNA, the CDR3 is TGTGCCAGCAGCGTAGGGGGTAGTGCCGGGGAGCTGTTTTTT. As protein: CASSVGGSAGELFF. The chain joins TRBV9 to TRBJ2-2; D unclear. CDR3 length: 14 residues. V shed 0 bases and J shed 6 bases, with 9 bases lying between them. CDR1 is SGDLS, CDR2 YYNGEE, per germline. Together with reference TRBV9 and TRBJ2-2, the CDR3 gives the full variable domain: DSGVTQTPKHLITATGQRVTLRCSPRSGDLSVYWYQQSLDQGLQFLIQYYNGEERAKGNILERFSAQQFPDLHSELNLSSLELGDSALYFCASSVGGSAGELFFGEGSRLTVL.

Many counts were recorded for this clonotype. This chain links TRBV4-1 with TRBJ1-2; maybe TRBD1 (6 bases). Between the trimmed V and J ends, which lost 3 bases and 4 bases, there was a span of 12 bases. Germline values: CDR1 MGHRA, CDR2 YSYEKL. There are 14 residues in the CDR3. Here the CDR3 reads CASSHRTDLYGYTF. For the CDR3, the DNA is TGCGCCAGCAGCCATAGGACAGACCTCTATGGCTACACCTTC.

V is TRBV6-1 and J is TRBJ2-7; 11 nucleotides match TRBD1. This CDR3 comprises 14 residues. V was clipped by 6 bases and J by 3 bases; unmatched bases: 4. Germline assignment: CDR1 MNHNS and CDR2 SASEGT. CDR3 DNA sequence: TGTGCCAGCAGAATGGGACAGGGGGTCTACGAGCAGTACTTC. It is translated as CASRMGQGVYEQYF.

There are many counts of this clonotype. For the CDR3, the DNA is TGTGCCAGCTCACCGGGCAGGGTGGAAGAGCAGTACTTC. Its protein is CASSPGRVEEQYF. The V and J genes are TRBV18 and TRBJ2-7; the D gene is possibly TRBD1 (5 bases). V lost 3 bases and J lost 7, with 13 bases in between. The CDR3 contains 13 residues. CDR1 and CDR2 (germline): KGHSH, LQKENI.

At least ten counts were recorded for this clonotype. The genes are TRBV28 and TRBJ2-3; D unclear. Germline V gene data show CDR1 as MDHEN and CDR2 as SYDVKM. Trimming cost V 6 bases and J 2 bases, with 15 bases left between them. There are 15 residues in the CDR3. CDR3 amino acids: CASSRSAGFTDTQYF. In DNA, the CDR3 is TGTGCCAGCAGCCGCTCGGCAGGCTTCACAGATACGCAGTATTTT.

This clonotype was counted at least ten times. J is TRBJ2-5 and V is TRBV20-1, with a possible D match to TRBD2 (6 bases). Per germline, CDR1 DFQATT and CDR2 SNEGSKA (reference sequence). Trimming removed 1 base at V and 2 bases at J, with 17 bases between. This CDR3 spans 16 amino acids. CDR3 sequence reads: CSARVVWGRPQETQYF. In nucleotides, the CDR3 is TGCAGTGCTAGAGTCGTTTGGGGGAGGCCTCAAGAGACCCAGTACTTC.

This clonotype was recorded many times. The chain links TRBV28 to TRBJ1-1; 8 bases agree with TRBD1. After removal of 8 bases from V and 3 bases from J, the junction contained 8 bases not matched to a gene. Germline V gene sequence: CDR1 MDHEN, CDR2 SYDVKM. The CDR3 totals 14 residues. The CDR3 loop is CASRWTGSHTEAFF. The CDR3, as DNA: TGTGCCAGCCGGTGGACAGGGTCACACACTGAAGCTTTCTTT.

This clonotype was recorded at least ten times. The V call is TRBV2, the J call TRBJ2-6; perhaps TRBD1 as D (6 bases). CDR3 size: 17 residues. From germline, CDR1 is SNHLY and CDR2 FYNNEI. V was cut by 4 bases and J by 0 bases, with 13 bases left in between. CDR3 protein: CASSVVRDNSGANVLTF. The CDR3 DNA sequence: TGTGCCAGCAGTGTGGTACGGGACAACTCTGGGGCCAACGTCCTGACTTTC.

The J gene is TRBJ2-4, the V gene TRBV20-1; either TRBD1 or TRBD2 may fit D (5 bases each). Germline CDR1 is DFQATT and CDR2 is SNEGSKA (reference sequence). The CDR3 consists of 15 residues. Deletions cut 3 bases from V and 3 bases from J, with 15 bases between. This CDR3 reads CSARDAGTGKNIQYF. The CDR3, as DNA: TGCAGTGCTAGGGACGCCGGGACGGGCAAAAACATTCAGTACTTC.

This clonotype was recorded a few times. One junction end disagrees with the germline gene, perhaps due to a read error. The chain is built from TRBV7-9 and TRBJ2-2; TRBD2 might be the D (6 bases). This CDR3 has 22 residues. Germline CDR1 is SEHNR and CDR2 is FQNEAQ (reference sequence). The CDR3 loop reads CARSLWGSGLRNERDITGELFF. CDR3 DNA sequence: TGTGCCCGCAGCTTATGGGGGTCTGGACTACGAAACGAACGGGATATCACCGGGGAGCTGTTTTTT.

This clonotype was seen a handful of times. The V and J genes are TRBV5-1 and TRBJ2-2; 7 bases match TRBD1. V lost 2 bases and J lost 3; bases outside the gene matches: 7. The CDR3 runs to 16 residues. Germline CDR1 and CDR2: SGHRS and YFSETQ. The CDR3 region is CASSLTGAVDTGELFF. The CDR3 bases are TGCGCCAGCAGCTTAACAGGGGCTGTAGACACCGGGGAGCTGTTTTTT.

This clonotype was seen repeatedly, ten times or more. V gene TRBV3-1 combines with J gene TRBJ2-1; TRBD2 agrees at 9 bases. V lost 4 bases, J lost 7 bases, and 8 bases stayed unmatched. Per germline, CDR1 LGHDT and CDR2 YNNKEL (reference sequence). The CDR3 has 15 amino acids. CDR3 loop: CASSPVAGERNEQFF. DNA for the CDR3: TGTGCCAGCAGCCCTGTAGCGGGAGAAAGGAATGAGCAGTTCTTC.

The V and J genes are TRBV6-6 and TRBJ2-2; 7 bases fit TRBD1. The ends lost 2 bases at V and 5 bases at J; junction bases unmatched: 2. This CDR3 is 14 amino acids long. In germline, CDR1 is MNHNY, CDR2 SVGAGI (reference sequence). The CDR3 nucleotides are TGTGCCAGCAGTTACCAGACAGGGACCGGGGAGCTGTTTTTT. It yields the protein CASSYQTGTGELFF.